The T cell receptor (beta chain) described here comes from a study of cytomegalovirus exposure and HLA in healthy donors. The CDR3 is made up of 15 amino acids. The germline V gene has CDR1 MNHEY and CDR2 SMNVEV (reference sequence). Notes on this clone: One junction end disagrees with the germline gene, perhaps due to a read error.

The PCR was carried out with 60 Vbeta primers and 13 Jbeta primers. The data were produced by immunoSEQ multiplex PCR, yet TCRdb's version contains in-frame clones alone and is incomplete. In the table there are roughly 230,000 clones, around four fifths of which are singletons. The chain uses TRBV27 and TRBJ2-2, with D perhaps TRBD2 (6 bases). The sequence was obtained from a boy between 10 and 17 years old in good health and CMV-seronegative. Material for sequencing was PBMCs. This CDR3 reads CASSFGGPKTGELFF. DNA of the CDR3: TGTGCCAGCAGTTTTGGAGGGCCGAAAACCGGGGAGCTGTTTTTT.